A selection of T cell receptor beta chains follows, all from one sample in a study of blood T cell repertoires in COVID-19. Clones were read by immunoSEQ multiplex PCR, and TCRdb kept only the in-frame ones, dropping some. The table includes about 160,000 clones, under 85% detected once. What was sequenced was peripheral blood. The receptor set was obtained from a man in his fifties or sixties who had recovered from COVID-19. CDR3s leave out the opening cysteine and the closing phenylalanine or tryptophan.

>TRBV20-1|11
SASSQGNSPLH
>TRBV11-3|13
ASSHSTSRPYEQY
>TRBV27|14
ASSLFTSGGINEQF
>TRBV2|12
ASSPTGQGGEQY
>TRBV2|14
ASSEGTGGTGNTIY
>TRBV7-9|14
ASSPQARTRPGELF
>TRBV10-2|19
ASRRDRGLLTSGESSYEQY
>TRBV6-5|12
ASSYQGANSPLH
>TRBV19|13
ASSPDRGRDQPQH
>TRBV7-3|14
ASSLTTGRGGETQY
>TRBV11-2|11
ASTGQLNTEAF
>TRBV19|11
AAAWATNEKLF
>TRBV30|11
AWRVTGPTEAF
>TRBV11-2|12
ASSFSPGGGELF
>TRBV6-5|11
ASSSPGSYEQY
>TRBV27|12
ASRSTGYRSPLH
>TRBV24-1|11
ATSDLWESEAF
>TRBV7-2|15
ASSLEVAGHSNSPLH
>TRBV7-9|12
ASSFDRGTKTQY
>TRBV9|13
ASSVVGTDLYGYT
>TRBV7-3|14
ASSLGADSNTGELF
>TRBV27|13
ASWSFSGGRSAQY
>TRBV7-2|14
ASSSAGVRANYGYT
>TRBV15|13
ATSATGEYYTEAF
>TRBV6-4|11
ASSEQINEKLF
>TRBV4-1|13
ASSAMGTGRETQY
>TRBV5-4|13
ASSLRQGVDTEAF
>TRBV29-1|10
SAGQGTDTQY
>TRBV6-6|11
ASSYGTGREQY
>TRBV19|11
ASSQEGHTEAF
>TRBV3-1/TRBV3-2|13
ASSATGMSQETQY
>TRBV7-2|12
ASSLPARGGWLF
>TRBV7-3|12
ASSTSGGYNEQF
>TRBV19|13
ASSIDRGIGEKLF
>TRBV7-9|12
ASRQGQVNYGYT
>TRBV12-5|13
ASGLGTSMANEQF
>TRBV7-8|14
ASSLDRGRENTEAF
>TRBV4-2|14
ASSRDPTGTTYEQY
>TRBV18|16
ASSLRVQLEIGTDTQY
>TRBV18|14
ASSPSYGGGKNEQF
>TRBV7-2|12
ASSSAALNEKLF
>TRBV5-6|12
ASSLVWGIETQY
>TRBV6-6|13
ASTPRAGANEKLF
>TRBV7-7|11
ASSSQVNQPQH
>TRBV18|12
ASSPPGLAGGQF
>TRBV7-8|12
ASSPRTGSQPQH
>TRBV4-2|13
ASSEPPAGGTEAF
>TRBV5-1|13
ASSLQGASNQPQH